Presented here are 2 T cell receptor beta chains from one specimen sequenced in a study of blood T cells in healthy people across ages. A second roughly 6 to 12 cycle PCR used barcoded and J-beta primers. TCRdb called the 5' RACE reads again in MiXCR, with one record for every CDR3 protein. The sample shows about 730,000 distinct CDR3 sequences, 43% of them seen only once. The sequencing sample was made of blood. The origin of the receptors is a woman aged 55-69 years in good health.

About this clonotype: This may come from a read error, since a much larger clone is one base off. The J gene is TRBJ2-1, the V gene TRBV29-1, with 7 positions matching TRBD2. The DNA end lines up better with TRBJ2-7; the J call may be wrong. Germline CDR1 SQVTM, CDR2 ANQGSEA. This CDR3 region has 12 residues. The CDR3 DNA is TGCAGCGTCGAGGGGACTATCAATGAGCAGTACTTC. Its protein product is CSVEGTINEQYF.

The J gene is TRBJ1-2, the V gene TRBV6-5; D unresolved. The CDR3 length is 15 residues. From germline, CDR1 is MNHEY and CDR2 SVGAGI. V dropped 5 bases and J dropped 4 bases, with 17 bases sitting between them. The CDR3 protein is CASSRRAPSGYGYTF. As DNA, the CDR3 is TGTGCCAGCAGTCGCCGGGCCCCGAGTGGCTATGGCTACACCTTC.